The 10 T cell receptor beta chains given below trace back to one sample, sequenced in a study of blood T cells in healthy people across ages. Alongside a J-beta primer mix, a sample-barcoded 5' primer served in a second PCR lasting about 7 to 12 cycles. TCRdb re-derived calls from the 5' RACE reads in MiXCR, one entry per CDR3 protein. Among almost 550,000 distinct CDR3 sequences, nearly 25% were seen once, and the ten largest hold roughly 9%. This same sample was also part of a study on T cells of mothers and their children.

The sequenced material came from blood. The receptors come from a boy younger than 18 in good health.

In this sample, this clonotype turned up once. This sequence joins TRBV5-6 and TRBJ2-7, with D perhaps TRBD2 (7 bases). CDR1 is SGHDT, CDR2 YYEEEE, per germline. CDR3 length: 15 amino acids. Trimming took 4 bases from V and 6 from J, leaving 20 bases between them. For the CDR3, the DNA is TGTGCCAGCAGCGACGGGGACATGTGGGGGGGCGAGCAGTACTTC. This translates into CASSDGDMWGGEQYF.

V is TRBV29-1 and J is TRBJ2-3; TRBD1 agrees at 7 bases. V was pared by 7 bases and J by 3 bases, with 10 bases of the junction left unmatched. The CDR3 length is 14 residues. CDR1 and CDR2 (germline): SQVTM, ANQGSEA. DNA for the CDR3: TGCAGCGCCCAAGGACAGGCGTTAACAGATACGCAGTATTTT. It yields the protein CSAQGQALTDTQYF.

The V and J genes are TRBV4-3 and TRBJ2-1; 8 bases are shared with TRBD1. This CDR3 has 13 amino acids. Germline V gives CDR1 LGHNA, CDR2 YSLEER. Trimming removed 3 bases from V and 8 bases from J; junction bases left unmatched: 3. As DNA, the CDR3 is TGCGCCAGCAGCCACCTACAGGGGGATGAGCAGTTCTTC. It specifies CASSHLQGDEQFF.

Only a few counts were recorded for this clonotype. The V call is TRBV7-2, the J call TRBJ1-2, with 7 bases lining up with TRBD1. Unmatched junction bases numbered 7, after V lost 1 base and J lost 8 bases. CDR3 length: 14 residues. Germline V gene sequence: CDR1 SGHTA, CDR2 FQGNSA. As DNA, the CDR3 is TGTGCCAGCAGCTTAGTAGAGGGGGCGGGGGGCTACACCTTC. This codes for CASSLVEGAGGYTF.

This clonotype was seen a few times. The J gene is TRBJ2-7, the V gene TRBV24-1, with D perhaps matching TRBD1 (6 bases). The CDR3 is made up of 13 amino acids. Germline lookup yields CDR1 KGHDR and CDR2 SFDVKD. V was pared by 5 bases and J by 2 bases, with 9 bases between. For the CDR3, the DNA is TGTGCCACCAGTGCACAGGGAGCCTACGAGCAGTACTTC. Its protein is CATSAQGAYEQYF.

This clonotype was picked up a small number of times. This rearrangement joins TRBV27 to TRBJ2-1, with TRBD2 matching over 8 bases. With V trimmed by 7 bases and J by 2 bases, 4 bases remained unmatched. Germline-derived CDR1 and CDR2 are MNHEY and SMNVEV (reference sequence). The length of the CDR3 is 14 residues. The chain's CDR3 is CASTDSGTYNEQFF. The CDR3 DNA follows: TGTGCCAGCACCGATAGCGGGACCTACAATGAGCAGTTCTTC.

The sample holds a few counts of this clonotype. Here the CDR3 DNA reads TGTGCCACGCGAAGACAGGTCGGGGATGAAAAACTGTTTTTT. Translation: CATRRQVGDEKLFF. The chain couples TRBV6-4 to TRBJ1-4, with D possibly TRBD1 on 6 matching bases. This CDR3 contains 14 residues. The germline CDR1 and CDR2 sequences are MRHNA and SNTAGT. The V gene lost 10 bases and the J gene lost 6 bases, with 18 bases spanning the gap.

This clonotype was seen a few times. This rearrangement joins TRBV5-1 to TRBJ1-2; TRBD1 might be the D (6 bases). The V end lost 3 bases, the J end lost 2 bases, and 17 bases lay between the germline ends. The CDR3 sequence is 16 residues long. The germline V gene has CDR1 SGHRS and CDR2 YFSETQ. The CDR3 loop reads CASSSAGAGENYGYTF. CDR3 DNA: TGCGCCAGCAGCTCCGCTGGGGCAGGGGAAAACTATGGCTACACCTTC.

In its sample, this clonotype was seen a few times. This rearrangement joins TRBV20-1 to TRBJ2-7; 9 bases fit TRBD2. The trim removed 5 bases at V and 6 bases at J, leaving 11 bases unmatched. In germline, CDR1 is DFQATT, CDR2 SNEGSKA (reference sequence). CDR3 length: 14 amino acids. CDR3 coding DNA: TGCAGTGCTCCCCAGGGTAGCGGGAGCTTCGAGCAGTACTTC. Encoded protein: CSAPQGSGSFEQYF.

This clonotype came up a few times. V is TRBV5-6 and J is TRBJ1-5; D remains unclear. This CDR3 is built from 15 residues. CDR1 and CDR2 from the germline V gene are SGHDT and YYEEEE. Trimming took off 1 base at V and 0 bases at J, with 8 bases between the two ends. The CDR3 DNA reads TGTGCCAGCAGCTTGACACAGTATAGCAATCAGCCCCAGCATTTT. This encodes CASSLTQYSNQPQHF.